The sequence of this T cell receptor beta chain was determined in a study of tumor-infiltrating lymphocytes in primary liver carcinoma. Scientists recovered RNA and DNA together from roughly 21-30 mg of unsorted bulk tissue. Notes on this clonotype: Because it lacks the conserved phenylalanine or tryptophan at the end, this CDR3 is likely a read error.

TCR beta cDNA was made from approximately 540 ng total RNA with a constant-region primer. ARM-PCR was slightly modified, and three nested multiplex PCR rounds with it gave rise to the TCR beta libraries. The first two PCR rounds, roughly 10 cycles each, used TRBV1-TRBV30 forward primers and a C-beta reverse primer. One entry per CDR3 protein results from TCRdb running MiXCR on the multiplex PCR reads. The table includes 120,000 or so distinct CDR3 sequences, about 59% detected once. CDR1 and CDR2 from the germline V gene are MNHNY and SVGAGI (reference sequence). The CDR3 contains 18 residues. This clonotype originated in a woman aged 55-69 years with primary liver carcinoma and hepatitis B virus infection. The chain employs TRBV6-6 and TRBJ2-4, with 9 bases lining up with TRBD1. Sequencing was performed on liver tumor tissue from sampling region 1. Subset of the sample: tumor region T1, superior pole. This CDR3 is CVSTPRPGQGLTKNIQYS. The CDR3, as DNA: TGTGTCAGCACCCCCCGACCGGGACAGGGTTTAACCAAAAACATTCAGTACTCC.